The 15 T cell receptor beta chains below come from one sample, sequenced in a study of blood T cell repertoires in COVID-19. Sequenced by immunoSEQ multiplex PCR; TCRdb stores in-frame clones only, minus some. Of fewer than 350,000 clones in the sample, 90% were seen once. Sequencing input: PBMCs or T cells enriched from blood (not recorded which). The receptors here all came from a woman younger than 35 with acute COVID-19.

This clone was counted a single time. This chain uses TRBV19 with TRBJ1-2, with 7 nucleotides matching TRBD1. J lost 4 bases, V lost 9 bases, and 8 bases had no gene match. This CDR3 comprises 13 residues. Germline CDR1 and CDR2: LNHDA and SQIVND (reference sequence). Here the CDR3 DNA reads TGTGCCAGCCGGACAGGCCAATTCTATGGCTACACCTTC. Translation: CASRTGQFYGYTF.

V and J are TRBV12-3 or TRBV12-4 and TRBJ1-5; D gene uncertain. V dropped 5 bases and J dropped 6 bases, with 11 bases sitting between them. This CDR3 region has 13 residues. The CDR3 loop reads CASSPRHVQPQHF. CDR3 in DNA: TGTGCCAGCAGTCCTCGACACGTTCAGCCCCAGCATTTT.

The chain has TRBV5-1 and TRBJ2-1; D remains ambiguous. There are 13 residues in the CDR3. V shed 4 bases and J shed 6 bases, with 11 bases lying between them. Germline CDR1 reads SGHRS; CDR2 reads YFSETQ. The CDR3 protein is CASSPGVVNEQFF. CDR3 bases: TGCGCCAGCAGCCCAGGTGTGGTCAATGAGCAGTTCTTC.

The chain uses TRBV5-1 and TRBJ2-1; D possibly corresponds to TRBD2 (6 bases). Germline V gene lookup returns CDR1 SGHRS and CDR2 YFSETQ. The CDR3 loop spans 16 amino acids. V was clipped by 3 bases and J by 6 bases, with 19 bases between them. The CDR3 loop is CASSSWVDTGGNEQFF. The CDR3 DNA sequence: TGCGCCAGCAGCTCTTGGGTGGACACCGGGGGCAATGAGCAGTTCTTC. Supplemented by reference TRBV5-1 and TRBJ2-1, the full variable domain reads KAGVTQTPRYLIKTRGQQVTLSCSPISGHRSVSWYQQTPGQGLQFLFEYFSETQRNKGNFPGRFSGRQFSNSRSEMNVSTLELGDSALYLCASSSWVDTGGNEQFFGPGTRLTVL.

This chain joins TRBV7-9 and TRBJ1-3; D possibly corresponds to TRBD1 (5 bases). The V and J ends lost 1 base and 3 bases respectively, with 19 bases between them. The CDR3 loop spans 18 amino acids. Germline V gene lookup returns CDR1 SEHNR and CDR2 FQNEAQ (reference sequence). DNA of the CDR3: TGTGCCAGCAGCTTAGAAGGCAGGGCAGGCAAAGATGGAAACACCATATATTTT. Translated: CASSLEGRAGKDGNTIYF.

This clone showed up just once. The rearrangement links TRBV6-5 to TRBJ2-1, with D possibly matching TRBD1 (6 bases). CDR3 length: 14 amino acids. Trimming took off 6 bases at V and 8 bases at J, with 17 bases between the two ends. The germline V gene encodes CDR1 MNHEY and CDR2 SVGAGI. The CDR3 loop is CASSDPAGVDEQFF. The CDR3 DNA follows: TGTGCCAGCAGCGACCCGGCAGGGGTGGATGAGCAGTTCTTC.

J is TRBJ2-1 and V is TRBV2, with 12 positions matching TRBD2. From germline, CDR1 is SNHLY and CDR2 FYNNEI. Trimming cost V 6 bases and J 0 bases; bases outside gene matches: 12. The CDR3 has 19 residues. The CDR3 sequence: CASRKRLAGDGGSYNEQFF. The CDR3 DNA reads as TGTGCCAGCAGGAAAAGACTAGCGGGAGATGGGGGCTCCTACAATGAGCAGTTCTTC.

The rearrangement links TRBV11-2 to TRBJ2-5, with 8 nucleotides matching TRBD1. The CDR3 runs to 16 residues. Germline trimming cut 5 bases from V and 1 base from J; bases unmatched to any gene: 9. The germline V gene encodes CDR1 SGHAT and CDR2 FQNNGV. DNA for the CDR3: TGTGCCAGCAGCCCCTCACAGGGGGGACCCCAAGAGACCCAGTACTTC. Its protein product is CASSPSQGGPQETQYF.

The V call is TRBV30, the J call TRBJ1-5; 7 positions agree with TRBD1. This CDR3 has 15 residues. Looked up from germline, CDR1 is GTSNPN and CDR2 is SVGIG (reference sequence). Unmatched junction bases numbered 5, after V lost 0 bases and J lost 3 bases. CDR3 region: CAWSVPDRVNQPQHF. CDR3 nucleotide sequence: TGTGCCTGGAGTGTTCCCGACAGGGTCAATCAGCCCCAGCATTTT.

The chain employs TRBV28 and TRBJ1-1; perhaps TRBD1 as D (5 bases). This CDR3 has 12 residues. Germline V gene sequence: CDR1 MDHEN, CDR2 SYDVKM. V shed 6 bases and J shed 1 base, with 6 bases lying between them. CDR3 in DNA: TGTGCCAGCAGCACAGGGAACACTGAAGCTTTCTTT. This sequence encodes CASSTGNTEAFF.

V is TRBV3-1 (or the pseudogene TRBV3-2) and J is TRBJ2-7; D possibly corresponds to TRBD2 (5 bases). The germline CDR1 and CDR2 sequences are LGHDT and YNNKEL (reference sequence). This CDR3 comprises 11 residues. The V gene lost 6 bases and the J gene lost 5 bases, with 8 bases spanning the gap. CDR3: CASRGSDEQYF. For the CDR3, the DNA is TGTGCCAGCAGGGGGAGCGACGAGCAGTACTTC.

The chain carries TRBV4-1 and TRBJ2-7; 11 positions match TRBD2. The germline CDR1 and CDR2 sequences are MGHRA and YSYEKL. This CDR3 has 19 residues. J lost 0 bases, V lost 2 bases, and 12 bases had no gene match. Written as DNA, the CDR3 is TGCGCCAGCAGCCAAATATCCGGGACTAGCGGCCTTAGCTCCTACGAGCAGTACTTC. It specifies CASSQISGTSGLSSYEQYF.

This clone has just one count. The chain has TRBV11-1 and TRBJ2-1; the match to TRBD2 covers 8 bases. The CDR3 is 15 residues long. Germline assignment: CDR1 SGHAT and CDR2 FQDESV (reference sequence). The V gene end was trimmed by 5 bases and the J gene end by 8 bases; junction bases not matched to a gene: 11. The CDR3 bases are TGTGCCAGCAGCCCCCCGGGGGGGAGACTAGATGAGCAGTTCTTC. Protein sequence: CASSPPGGRLDEQFF.

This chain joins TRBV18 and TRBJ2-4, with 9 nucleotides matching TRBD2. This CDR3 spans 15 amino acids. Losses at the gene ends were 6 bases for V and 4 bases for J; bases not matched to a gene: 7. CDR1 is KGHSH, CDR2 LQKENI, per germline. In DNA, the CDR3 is TGTGCCAGCTCTTGGGGACTAGCAGGGAAAAACATTCAGTACTTC. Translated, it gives CASSWGLAGKNIQYF.

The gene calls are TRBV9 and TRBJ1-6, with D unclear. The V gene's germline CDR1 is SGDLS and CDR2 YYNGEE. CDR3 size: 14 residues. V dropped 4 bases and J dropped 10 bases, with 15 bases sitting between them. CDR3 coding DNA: TGTGCCAGCAGCCCGAGATTGACTTCCTCACCCCTCCACTTT. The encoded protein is CASSPRLTSSPLHF.